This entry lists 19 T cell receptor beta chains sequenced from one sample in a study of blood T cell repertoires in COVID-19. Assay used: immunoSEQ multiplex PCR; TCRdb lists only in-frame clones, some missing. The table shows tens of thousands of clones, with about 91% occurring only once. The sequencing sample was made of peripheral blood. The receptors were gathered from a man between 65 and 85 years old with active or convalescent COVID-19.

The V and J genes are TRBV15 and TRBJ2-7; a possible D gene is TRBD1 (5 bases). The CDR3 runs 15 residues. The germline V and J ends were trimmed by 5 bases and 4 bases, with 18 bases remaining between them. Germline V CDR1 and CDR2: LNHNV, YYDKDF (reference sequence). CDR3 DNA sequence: TGTGCCACCAGCCAATCAGGACAAAGGCTATACGAGCAGTACTTC. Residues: CATSQSGQRLYEQYF.

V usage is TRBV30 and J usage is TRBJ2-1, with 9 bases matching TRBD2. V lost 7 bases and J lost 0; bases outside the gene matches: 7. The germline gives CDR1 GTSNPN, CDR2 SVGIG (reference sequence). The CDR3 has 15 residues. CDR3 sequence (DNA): TGTGCCTCCGTAGCGGGGGCCTTCTCCTACAATGAGCAGTTCTTC. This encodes CASVAGAFSYNEQFF. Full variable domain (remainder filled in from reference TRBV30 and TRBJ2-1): SQTIHQWPATLVQPVGSPLSLECTVEGTSNPNLYWYRQAAGRGLQLLFYSVGIGQISSEVPQNLSASRPQDRQFILSSKKLLLSDSGFYLCASVAGAFSYNEQFFGPGTRLTVL.

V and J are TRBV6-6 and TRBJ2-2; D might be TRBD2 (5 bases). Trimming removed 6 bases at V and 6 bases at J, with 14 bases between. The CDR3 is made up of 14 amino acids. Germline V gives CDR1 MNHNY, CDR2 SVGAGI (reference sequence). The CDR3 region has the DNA TGTGCCAGCAGGCTAGCCTCTGGGGCCGGGGAGCTGTTTTTT. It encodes CASRLASGAGELFF.

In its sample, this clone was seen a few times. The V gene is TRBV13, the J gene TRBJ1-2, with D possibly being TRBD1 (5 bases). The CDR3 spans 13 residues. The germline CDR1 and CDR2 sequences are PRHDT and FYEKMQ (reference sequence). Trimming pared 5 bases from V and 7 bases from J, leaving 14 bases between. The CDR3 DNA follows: TGTGCCAGCAGCCGGGGGGATTCGAGTGGCTACACCTTC. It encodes CASSRGDSSGYTF.

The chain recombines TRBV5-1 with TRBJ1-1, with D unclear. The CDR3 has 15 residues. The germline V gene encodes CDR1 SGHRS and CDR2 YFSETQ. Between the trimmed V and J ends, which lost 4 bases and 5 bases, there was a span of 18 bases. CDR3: CASSPGSMGSTEAFF. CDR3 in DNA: TGCGCCAGCAGCCCCGGGAGTATGGGGTCGACTGAAGCTTTCTTT.

The DNA for the CDR3 is TGTGCCAGCTCACCACCTAGGACAGGGACAGAGACCCAGTACTTC. Translating it yields CASSPPRTGTETQYF. This rearrangement joins TRBV18 to TRBJ2-5; 8 positions match TRBD1. J lost 4 bases, V lost 0 bases, and 4 bases had no gene match. Germline V gene sequence: CDR1 KGHSH, CDR2 LQKENI. The CDR3 loop spans 15 amino acids.

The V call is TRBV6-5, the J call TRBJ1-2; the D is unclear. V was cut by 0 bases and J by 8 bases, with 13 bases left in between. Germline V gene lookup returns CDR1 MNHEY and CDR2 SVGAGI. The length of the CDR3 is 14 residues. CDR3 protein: CASSYSEGVVGYTF. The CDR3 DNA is TGTGCCAGCAGTTACTCAGAGGGAGTGGTCGGCTACACCTTC.

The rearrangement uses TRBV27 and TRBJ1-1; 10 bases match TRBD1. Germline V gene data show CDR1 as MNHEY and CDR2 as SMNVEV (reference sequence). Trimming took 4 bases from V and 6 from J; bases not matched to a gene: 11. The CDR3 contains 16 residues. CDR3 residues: CASSSGTGDFRAEAFF. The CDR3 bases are TGTGCCAGCAGTTCCGGGACAGGGGATTTTAGGGCTGAAGCTTTCTTT.

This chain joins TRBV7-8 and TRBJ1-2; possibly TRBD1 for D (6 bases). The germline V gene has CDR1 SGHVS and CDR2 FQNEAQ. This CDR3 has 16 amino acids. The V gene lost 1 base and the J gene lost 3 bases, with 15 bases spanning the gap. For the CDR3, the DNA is TGTGCCAGCAGCTTAGGGGGCGGGGGCGTCTACTATGGCTACACCTTC. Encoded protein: CASSLGGGGVYYGYTF.

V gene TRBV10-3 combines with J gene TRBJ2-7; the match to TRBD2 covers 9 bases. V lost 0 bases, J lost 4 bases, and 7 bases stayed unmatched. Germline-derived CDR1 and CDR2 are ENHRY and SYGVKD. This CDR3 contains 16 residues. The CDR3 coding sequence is TGTGCCATCAGTGAGTCCGAACTAGCGGGTCGATACGAGCAGTACTTC. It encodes CAISESELAGRYEQYF.

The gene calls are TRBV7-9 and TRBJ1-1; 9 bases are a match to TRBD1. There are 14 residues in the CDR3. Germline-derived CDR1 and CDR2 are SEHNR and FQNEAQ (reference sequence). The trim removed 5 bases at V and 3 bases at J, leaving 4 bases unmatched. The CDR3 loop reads CASSLRQGDTEAFF. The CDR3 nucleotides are TGTGCCAGCAGCCTTCGACAGGGGGACACTGAAGCTTTCTTT.

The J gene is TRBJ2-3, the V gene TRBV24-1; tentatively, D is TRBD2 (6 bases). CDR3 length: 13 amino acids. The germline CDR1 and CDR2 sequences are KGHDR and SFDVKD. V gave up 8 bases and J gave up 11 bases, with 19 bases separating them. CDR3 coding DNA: TGTGCCACCATGGGGAGGTCTGGGCCATGGCAGTATTTT. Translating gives CATMGRSGPWQYF.

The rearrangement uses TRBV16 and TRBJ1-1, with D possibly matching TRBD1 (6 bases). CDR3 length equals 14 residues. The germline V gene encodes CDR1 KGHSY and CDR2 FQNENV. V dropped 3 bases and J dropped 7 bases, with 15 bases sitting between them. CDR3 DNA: TGTGCCAGCAGCCAGGTACAGGGCCTGGGTGAAGCTTTCTTT. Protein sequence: CASSQVQGLGEAFF.

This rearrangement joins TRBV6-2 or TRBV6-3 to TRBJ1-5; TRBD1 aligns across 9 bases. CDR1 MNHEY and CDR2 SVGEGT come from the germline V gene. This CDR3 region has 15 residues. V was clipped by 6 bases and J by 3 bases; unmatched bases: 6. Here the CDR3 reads CASSPGTGFNQPQHF. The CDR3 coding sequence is TGTGCCAGCAGCCCAGGGACAGGGTTCAATCAGCCCCAGCATTTT.

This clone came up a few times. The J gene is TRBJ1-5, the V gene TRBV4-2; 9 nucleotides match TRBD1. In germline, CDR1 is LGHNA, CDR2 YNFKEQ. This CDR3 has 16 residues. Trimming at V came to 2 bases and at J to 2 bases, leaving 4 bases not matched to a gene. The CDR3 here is CASSQTGGTGNQPQHF. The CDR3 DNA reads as TGTGCCAGCAGCCAAACAGGGGGCACGGGCAATCAGCCCCAGCATTTT.

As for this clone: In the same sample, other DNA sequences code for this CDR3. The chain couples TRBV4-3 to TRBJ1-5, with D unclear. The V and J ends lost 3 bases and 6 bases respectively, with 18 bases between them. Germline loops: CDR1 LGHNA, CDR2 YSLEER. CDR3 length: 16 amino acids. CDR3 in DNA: TGCGCCAGCAGCCAGTACCATACGGGTTTGGGTCAGCCCCAGCATTTT. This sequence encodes CASSQYHTGLGQPQHF.

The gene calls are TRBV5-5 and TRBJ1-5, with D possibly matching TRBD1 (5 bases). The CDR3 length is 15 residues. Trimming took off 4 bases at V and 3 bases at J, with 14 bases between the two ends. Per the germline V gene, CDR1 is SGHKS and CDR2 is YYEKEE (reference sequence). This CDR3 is CASSPRGGNNQPQHF. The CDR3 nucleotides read TGTGCCAGCAGCCCGCGCGGGGGAAACAATCAGCCCCAGCATTTT.

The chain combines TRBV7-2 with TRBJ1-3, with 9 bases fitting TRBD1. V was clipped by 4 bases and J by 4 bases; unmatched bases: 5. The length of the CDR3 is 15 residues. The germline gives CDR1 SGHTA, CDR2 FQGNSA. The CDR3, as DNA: TGTGCCAGCAGCTCCGGGACAGGGTTGGGAAACACCATATATTTT. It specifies CASSSGTGLGNTIYF.

DNA for the CDR3: TGTGCCATCAGTGGGACAGGGAAACAGTCCTACAATGAGCAGTTCTTC. The encoded protein is CAISGTGKQSYNEQFF. The V call is TRBV10-3, the J call TRBJ2-1, with 8 positions matching TRBD1. The CDR3 length is 16 residues. Trimming at V came to 4 bases and at J to 1 base, leaving 6 bases not matched to a gene. Germline loops: CDR1 ENHRY, CDR2 SYGVKD.